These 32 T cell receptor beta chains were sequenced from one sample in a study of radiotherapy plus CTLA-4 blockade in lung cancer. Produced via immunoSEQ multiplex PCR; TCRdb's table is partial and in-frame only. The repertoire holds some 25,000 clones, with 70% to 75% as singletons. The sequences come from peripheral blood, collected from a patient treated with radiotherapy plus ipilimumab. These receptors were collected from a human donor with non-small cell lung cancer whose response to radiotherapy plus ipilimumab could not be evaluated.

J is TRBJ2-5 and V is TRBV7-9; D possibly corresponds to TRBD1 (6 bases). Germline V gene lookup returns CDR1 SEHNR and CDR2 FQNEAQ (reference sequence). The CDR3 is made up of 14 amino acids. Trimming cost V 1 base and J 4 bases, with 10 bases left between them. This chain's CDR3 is CASSLVSGVETQYF. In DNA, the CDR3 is TGTGCCAGCAGCTTAGTTTCAGGGGTAGAGACCCAGTACTTC.

The DNA for the CDR3 is TGCAGCGTTGGATTCGCAGGGGGCTACGAAGGCTACACCTTC. It yields the protein CSVGFAGGYEGYTF. This chain uses TRBV29-1 with TRBJ1-2; 8 bases are shared with TRBD1. The V and J ends lost 4 bases and 8 bases, in that order; junction bases with no gene match: 12. Germline values: CDR1 SQVTM, CDR2 ANQGSEA. The CDR3 is made up of 14 amino acids.

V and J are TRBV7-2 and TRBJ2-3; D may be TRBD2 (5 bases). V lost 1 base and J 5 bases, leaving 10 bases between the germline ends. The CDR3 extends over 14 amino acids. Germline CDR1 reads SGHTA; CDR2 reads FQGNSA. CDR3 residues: CASSLGRWRDTQYF. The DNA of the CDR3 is TGTGCCAGCAGCTTAGGGAGGTGGCGAGATACGCAGTATTTT.

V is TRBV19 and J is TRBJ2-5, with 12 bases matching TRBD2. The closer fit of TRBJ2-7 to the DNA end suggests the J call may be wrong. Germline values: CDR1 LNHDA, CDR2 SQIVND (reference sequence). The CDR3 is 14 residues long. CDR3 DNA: TGTGCCAGTAGTTCCGGGACTAGCGGGTACGAGCAGTACTTC. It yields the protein CASSSGTSGYEQYF.

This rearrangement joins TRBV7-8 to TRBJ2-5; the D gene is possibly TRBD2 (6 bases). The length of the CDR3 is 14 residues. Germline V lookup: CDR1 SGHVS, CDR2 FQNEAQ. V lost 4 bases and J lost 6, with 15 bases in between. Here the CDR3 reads CASSSRLDLQTQYF. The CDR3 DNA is TGTGCCAGCAGCTCAAGACTAGATTTGCAGACCCAGTACTTC. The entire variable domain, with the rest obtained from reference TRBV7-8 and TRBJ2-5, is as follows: GAGVSQSPRYKVAKRGQDVALRCDPISGHVSLFWYQQALGQGPEFLTYFQNEAQLDKSGLPSDRFFAERPEGSVSTLKIQRTQQEDSAVYLCASSSRLDLQTQYFGPGTRLLVL.

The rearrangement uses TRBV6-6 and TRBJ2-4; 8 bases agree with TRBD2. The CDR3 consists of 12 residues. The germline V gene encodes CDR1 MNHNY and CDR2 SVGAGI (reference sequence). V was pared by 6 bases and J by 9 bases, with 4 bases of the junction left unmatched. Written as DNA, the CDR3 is TGTGCCAGCAGCACGGGGGGGGGCATTCAGTACTTC. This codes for CASSTGGGIQYF.

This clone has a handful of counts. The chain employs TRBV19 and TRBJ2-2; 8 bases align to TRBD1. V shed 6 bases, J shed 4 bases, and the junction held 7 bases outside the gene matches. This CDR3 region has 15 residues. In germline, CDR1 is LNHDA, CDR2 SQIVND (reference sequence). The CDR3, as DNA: TGTGCCAGTAGCCTGGACAGGGTAGGCACCGGGGAGCTGTTTTTT. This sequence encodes CASSLDRVGTGELFF.

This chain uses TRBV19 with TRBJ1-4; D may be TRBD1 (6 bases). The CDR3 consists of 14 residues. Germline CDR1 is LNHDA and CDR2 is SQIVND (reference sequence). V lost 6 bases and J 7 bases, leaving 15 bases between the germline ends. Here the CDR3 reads CASRETGGGEKLFF. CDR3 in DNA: TGTGCCAGTAGGGAGACAGGAGGAGGTGAAAAACTGTTTTTT.

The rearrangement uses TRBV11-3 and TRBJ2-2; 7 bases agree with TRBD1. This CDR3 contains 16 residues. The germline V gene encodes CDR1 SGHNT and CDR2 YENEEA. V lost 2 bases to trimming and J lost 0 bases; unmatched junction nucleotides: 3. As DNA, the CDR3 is TGTGCCAGCAGCTTAAAGGGGGCAGCGAACACCGGGGAGCTGTTTTTT. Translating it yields CASSLKGAANTGELFF.

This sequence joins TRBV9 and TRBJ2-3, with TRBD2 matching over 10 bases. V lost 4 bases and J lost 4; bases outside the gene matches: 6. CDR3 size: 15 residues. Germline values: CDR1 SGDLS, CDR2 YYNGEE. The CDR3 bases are TGTGCCAGCAGCTTCACTAGCGGGAATCCAGATACGCAGTATTTT. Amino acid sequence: CASSFTSGNPDTQYF.

The CDR3 loop reads CASSIVRPGQGTQPQHF. DNA for the CDR3: TGTGCCAGTAGTATAGTACGTCCGGGACAGGGGACCCAGCCCCAGCATTTT. The chain combines TRBV19 with TRBJ1-5; TRBD1 matches at 10 bases. V shed 1 base, J shed 7 bases, and the junction held 10 bases outside the gene matches. Germline V gene sequence: CDR1 LNHDA, CDR2 SQIVND (reference sequence). The CDR3 length is 17 residues.

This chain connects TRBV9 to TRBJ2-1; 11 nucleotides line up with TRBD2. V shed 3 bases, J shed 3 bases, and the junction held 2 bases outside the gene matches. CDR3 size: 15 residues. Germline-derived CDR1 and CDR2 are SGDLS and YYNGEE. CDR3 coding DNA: TGTGCCAGCAGCGGGACTAGCGGGCGCTACAATGAGCAGTTCTTC. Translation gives CASSGTSGRYNEQFF. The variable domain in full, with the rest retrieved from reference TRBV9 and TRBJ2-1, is DSGVTQTPKHLITATGQRVTLRCSPRSGDLSVYWYQQSLDQGLQFLIQYYNGEERAKGNILERFSAQQFPDLHSELNLSSLELGDSALYFCASSGTSGRYNEQFFGPGTRLTVL.

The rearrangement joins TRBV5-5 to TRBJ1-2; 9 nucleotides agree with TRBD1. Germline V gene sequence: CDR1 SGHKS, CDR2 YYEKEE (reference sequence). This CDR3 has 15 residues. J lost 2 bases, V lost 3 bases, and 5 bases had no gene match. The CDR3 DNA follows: TGTGCCAGCAGCTCTCCGGGACAGGGCAACTATGGCTACACCTTC. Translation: CASSSPGQGNYGYTF.

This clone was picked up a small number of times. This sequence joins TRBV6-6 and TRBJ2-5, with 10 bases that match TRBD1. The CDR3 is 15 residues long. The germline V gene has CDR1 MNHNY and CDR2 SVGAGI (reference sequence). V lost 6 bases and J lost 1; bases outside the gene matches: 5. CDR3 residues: CASSSRDRGQETQYF. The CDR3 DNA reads TGTGCCAGCAGCTCCCGGGACAGGGGCCAAGAGACCCAGTACTTC.

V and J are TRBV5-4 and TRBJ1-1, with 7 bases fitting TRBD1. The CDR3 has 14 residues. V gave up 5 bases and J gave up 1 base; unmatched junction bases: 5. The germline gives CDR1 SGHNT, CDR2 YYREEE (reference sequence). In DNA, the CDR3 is TGTGCCAGCAGTCACAGGGGCGAGAACACTGAAGCTTTCTTT. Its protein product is CASSHRGENTEAFF.

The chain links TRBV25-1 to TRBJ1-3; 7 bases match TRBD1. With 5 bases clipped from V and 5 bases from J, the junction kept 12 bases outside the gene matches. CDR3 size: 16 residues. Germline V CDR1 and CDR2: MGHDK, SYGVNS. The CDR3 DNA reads TGTGCCAGCAGTCCGTACAGGGGCGACATAAGAAACACCATATATTTT. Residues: CASSPYRGDIRNTIYF.

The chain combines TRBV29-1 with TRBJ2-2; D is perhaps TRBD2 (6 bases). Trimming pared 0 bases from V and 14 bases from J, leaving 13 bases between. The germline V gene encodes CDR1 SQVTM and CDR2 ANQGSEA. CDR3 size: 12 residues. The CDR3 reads CSVEDLGGGLFF. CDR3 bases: TGCAGCGTTGAAGATCTCGGGGGAGGCCTGTTTTTT.

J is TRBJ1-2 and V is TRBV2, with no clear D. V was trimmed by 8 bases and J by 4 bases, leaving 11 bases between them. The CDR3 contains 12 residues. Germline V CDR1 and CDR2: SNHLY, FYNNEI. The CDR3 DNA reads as TGTGCCAGCGCGGAGGCGATCTATGGCTACACCTTC. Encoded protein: CASAEAIYGYTF.

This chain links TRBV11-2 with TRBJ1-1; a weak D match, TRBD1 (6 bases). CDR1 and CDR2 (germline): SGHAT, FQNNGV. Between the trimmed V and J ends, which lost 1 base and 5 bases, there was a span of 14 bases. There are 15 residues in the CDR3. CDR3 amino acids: CASSLVRGAPTEAFF. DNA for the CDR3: TGTGCCAGCAGCTTAGTTCGGGGGGCGCCGACTGAAGCTTTCTTT.

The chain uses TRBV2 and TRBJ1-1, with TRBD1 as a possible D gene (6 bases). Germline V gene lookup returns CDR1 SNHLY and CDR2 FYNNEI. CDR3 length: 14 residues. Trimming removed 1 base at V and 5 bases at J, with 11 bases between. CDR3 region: CASSEEGGETEAFF. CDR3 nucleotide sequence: TGTGCCAGCAGTGAAGAGGGGGGGGAGACTGAAGCTTTCTTT.

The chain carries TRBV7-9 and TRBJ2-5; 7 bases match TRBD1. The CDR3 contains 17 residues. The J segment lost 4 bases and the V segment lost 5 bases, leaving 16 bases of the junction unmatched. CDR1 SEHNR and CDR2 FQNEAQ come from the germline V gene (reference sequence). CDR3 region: CASSDRGRQGVRETQYF. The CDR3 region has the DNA TGTGCCAGCAGCGATAGAGGGAGACAGGGTGTCCGAGAGACCCAGTACTTC.

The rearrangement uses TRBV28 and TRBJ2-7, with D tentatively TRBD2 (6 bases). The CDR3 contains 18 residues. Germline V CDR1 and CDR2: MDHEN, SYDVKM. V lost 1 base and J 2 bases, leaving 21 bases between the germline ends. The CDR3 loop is CASSLFPFIAEIAYEQYF. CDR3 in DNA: TGTGCCAGCAGTTTATTTCCCTTTATAGCGGAGATTGCCTACGAGCAGTACTTC.

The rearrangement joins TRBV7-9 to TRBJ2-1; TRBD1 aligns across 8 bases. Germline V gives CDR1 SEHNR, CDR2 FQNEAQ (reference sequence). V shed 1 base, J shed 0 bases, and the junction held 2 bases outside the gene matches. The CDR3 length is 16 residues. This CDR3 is CASSLGQGSSYNEQFF. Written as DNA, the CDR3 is TGTGCCAGCAGCTTAGGACAGGGGAGCTCCTACAATGAGCAGTTCTTC.

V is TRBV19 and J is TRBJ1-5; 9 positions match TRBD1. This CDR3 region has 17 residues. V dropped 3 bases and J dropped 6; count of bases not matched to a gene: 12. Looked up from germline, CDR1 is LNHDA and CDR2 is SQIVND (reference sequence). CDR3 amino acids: CASSMGQGGGSGQPQHF. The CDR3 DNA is TGTGCCAGTAGTATGGGACAGGGTGGGGGCAGTGGTCAGCCCCAGCATTTT.

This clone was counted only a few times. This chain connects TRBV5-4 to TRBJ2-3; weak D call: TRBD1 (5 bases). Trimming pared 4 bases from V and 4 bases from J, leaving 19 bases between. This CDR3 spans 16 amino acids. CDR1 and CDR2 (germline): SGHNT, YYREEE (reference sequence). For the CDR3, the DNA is TGTGCCAGCAGCCCGATAGTGGGCAGGGTGGCAGATACGCAGTATTTT. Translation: CASSPIVGRVADTQYF.

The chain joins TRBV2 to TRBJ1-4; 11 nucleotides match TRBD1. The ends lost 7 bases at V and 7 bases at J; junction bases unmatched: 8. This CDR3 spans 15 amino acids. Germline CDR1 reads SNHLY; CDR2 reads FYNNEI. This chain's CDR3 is CASNGQGARGEKLFF. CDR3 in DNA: TGTGCCAGCAACGGACAGGGGGCGCGGGGTGAAAAACTGTTTTTT.

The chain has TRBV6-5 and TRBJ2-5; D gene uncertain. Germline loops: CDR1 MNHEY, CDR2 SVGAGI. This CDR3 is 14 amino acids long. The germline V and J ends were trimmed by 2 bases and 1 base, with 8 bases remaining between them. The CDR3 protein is CASSYGQVQETQYF. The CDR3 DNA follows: TGTGCCAGCAGTTACGGGCAGGTCCAAGAGACCCAGTACTTC.

The CDR3 reads CASSLSLGRGNTGELFF. In nucleotides, the CDR3 is TGTGCCAGCAGCTTAAGTTTGGGCAGGGGCAACACCGGGGAGCTGTTTTTT. The genes are TRBV11-2 and TRBJ2-2; TRBD1 might be the D (6 bases). Germline values: CDR1 SGHAT, CDR2 FQNNGV. The V end lost 2 bases, the J end lost 2 bases, and 15 bases lay between the germline ends. CDR3 size: 17 residues.

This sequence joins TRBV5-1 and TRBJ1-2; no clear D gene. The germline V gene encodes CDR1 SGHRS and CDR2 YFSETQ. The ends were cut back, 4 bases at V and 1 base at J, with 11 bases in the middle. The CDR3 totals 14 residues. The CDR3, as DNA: TGCGCCAGCAGCCCTGCGGGAGTTAACTATGGCTACACCTTC. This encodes CASSPAGVNYGYTF.

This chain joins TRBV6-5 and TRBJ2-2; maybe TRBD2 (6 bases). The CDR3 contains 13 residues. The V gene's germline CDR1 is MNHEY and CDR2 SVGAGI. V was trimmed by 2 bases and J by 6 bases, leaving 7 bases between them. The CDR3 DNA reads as TGTGCCAGCAGTTACCCTAGCGCCGGGGAGCTGTTTTTT. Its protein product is CASSYPSAGELFF.

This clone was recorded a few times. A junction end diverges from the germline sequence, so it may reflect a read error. CDR3 amino acids: CASSRTDGGPSNF. Here the CDR3 DNA reads TGTGCCAGCAGCAGGACAGACGGGGGGCCTTCCAACTTC. V is TRBV7-9 and J is TRBJ2-5; D might be TRBD2 (7 bases). The CDR3 is 13 amino acids. Germline V gives CDR1 SEHNR, CDR2 FQNEAQ (reference sequence).

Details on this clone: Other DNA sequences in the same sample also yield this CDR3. The CDR3: CASSYWSQAFF. CDR3 DNA sequence: TGTGCCAGCAGTTATTGGAGTCAGGCTTTCTTT. The chain joins TRBV6-6 to TRBJ1-1; D unclear. CDR1 is MNHNY, CDR2 SVGAGI, per germline (reference sequence). This CDR3 is built from 11 residues. V was pared by 3 bases and J by 11 bases, with 10 bases between.